Shown below are 14 T cell receptor beta chains from a single sample sequenced in a study of cytomegalovirus exposure and HLA in healthy donors. Sequencing used immunoSEQ multiplex PCR; TCRdb keeps in-frame clones, though not all of them. The repertoire includes about 150,000 clones, 94% of them detected once, and 1.8% sits in the top ten. The sequenced material came from PBMCs. Receptors were obtained from a man between 18 and 29 years old in good health and CMV-seropositive.

In its sample, this clone was seen once. V usage is TRBV4-1 and J usage is TRBJ1-2; D possibly corresponds to TRBD1 (5 bases). The germline gives CDR1 MGHRA, CDR2 YSYEKL. CDR3 length: 14 amino acids. V was clipped by 2 bases and J by 2 bases, with 9 bases between them. CDR3 residues: CASSQLRGNYGYTF. The CDR3 region has the DNA TGCGCCAGCAGCCAATTACGGGGGAACTATGGCTACACCTTC.

The V and J genes are TRBV5-1 and TRBJ2-1; D uncertain. The CDR3 extends over 13 amino acids. Germline CDR1 is SGHRS and CDR2 is YFSETQ. V lost 0 bases, J lost 8 bases, and 9 bases lay in between. The CDR3 region is CASSLALSHEQFF. The DNA of the CDR3 is TGCGCCAGCAGCTTGGCCTTGTCTCATGAGCAGTTCTTC.

The chain combines TRBV9 with TRBJ2-1; TRBD2 agrees at 9 bases. CDR3 length: 16 residues. CDR1 and CDR2 (germline): SGDLS, YYNGEE. Unmatched junction bases numbered 7, after V lost 0 bases and J lost 6 bases. CDR3: CASSVEPAGGVNEQFF. The CDR3 nucleotides read TGTGCCAGCAGCGTAGAACCAGCGGGAGGAGTCAATGAGCAGTTCTTC.

This clone was observed a single time. The chain recombines TRBV5-6 with TRBJ1-5; TRBD1 might be the D (5 bases). The V and J ends lost 4 bases and 7 bases respectively, with 18 bases between them. This CDR3 comprises 15 residues. The germline V gene encodes CDR1 SGHDT and CDR2 YYEEEE. The CDR3 DNA reads TGTGCCAGCAGCAATTTCCGGGACTTGGGCCAGCCCCAGCATTTT. It encodes CASSNFRDLGQPQHF.

The V and J genes are TRBV10-2 and TRBJ2-1; the match to TRBD2 covers 9 bases. Looked up from germline, CDR1 is WSHSY and CDR2 is SAAADI. Germline trimming cut 2 bases from V and 5 bases from J; bases unmatched to any gene: 10. The CDR3 has 17 residues. CDR3 in amino acids: CASSEPWGGRADNEQFF. The CDR3 DNA is TGCGCCAGCAGTGAGCCCTGGGGCGGGAGGGCCGACAATGAGCAGTTCTTC.

This clone has a single count. J is TRBJ2-1 and V is TRBV5-6; TRBD2 matches at 10 bases. The trim removed 2 bases at V and 3 bases at J, leaving 2 bases unmatched. Germline V gives CDR1 SGHDT, CDR2 YYEEEE. This CDR3 is 15 amino acids long. CDR3: CASSFSGRNYNEQFF. The CDR3 nucleotides read TGTGCCAGCAGCTTTAGCGGGAGGAACTACAATGAGCAGTTCTTC.

This chain connects TRBV6-5 to TRBJ1-2, with no clear D. This CDR3 contains 14 residues. Germline values: CDR1 MNHEY, CDR2 SVGAGI. Trimming stripped 6 bases from V and 2 bases from J, with 13 bases between. The CDR3 protein is CASSPESGNYGYTF. As DNA, the CDR3 is TGTGCCAGCAGCCCGGAATCCGGGAACTATGGCTACACCTTC.

This chain joins TRBV5-4 and TRBJ2-2, with 11 nucleotides matching TRBD2. Germline V gene data show CDR1 as SGHNT and CDR2 as YYREEE (reference sequence). V dropped 1 base and J dropped 5; count of bases not matched to a gene: 1. This CDR3 has 15 residues. The CDR3 protein is CASSLRLAGTGELFF. The DNA of the CDR3 is TGTGCCAGCAGCTTGCGACTAGCGGGAACCGGGGAGCTGTTTTTT.

This chain connects TRBV5-1 to TRBJ2-5; the match to TRBD1 covers 8 bases. Germline loops: CDR1 SGHRS, CDR2 YFSETQ. V trimming: 2 bases; J trimming: 1 base; junction bases outside the gene matches: 7. CDR3 length equals 16 residues. CDR3 bases: TGCGCCAGCAGCTTCAGCCAAGGACAGGGCCAAGAGACCCAGTACTTC. This gives the protein CASSFSQGQGQETQYF.

CDR3 bases: TGCAGCGTTGAAAATAGCGGGAGTTTTCAGACCTACAATGAGCAGTTCTTC. Translation gives CSVENSGSFQTYNEQFF. The chain has TRBV29-1 and TRBJ2-1; 9 bases are a match to TRBD2. Germline values: CDR1 SQVTM, CDR2 ANQGSEA. Trimming removed 2 bases from V and 2 bases from J; junction bases left unmatched: 10. This CDR3 contains 17 residues.

Here the CDR3 reads CASSLGGPYEQYF. The CDR3 DNA reads TGTGCCAGCAGCCTCGGGGGGCCGTACGAGCAGTACTTC. The chain joins TRBV7-3 to TRBJ2-7, with D possibly TRBD2 on 7 matching bases. CDR3 length: 13 residues. Looked up from germline, CDR1 is SGHTA and CDR2 is FQGTGA. V lost 5 bases and J 4 bases, leaving 12 bases between the germline ends.

The chain employs TRBV6-1 and TRBJ1-2; possibly TRBD1 for D (6 bases). The V gene lost 2 bases and the J gene lost 14 bases, with 12 bases spanning the gap. Looked up from germline, CDR1 is MNHNS and CDR2 is SASEGT. CDR3 length: 11 amino acids. DNA of the CDR3: TGTGCCAGCAGTGAAAACAGGGTGAAGACCTTC. Translation: CASSENRVKTF.

The CDR3 nucleotides read TGCGCCAGCAGCGTTAGCGGGAGGGCTAGCACAGATACGCAGTATTTT. Its translation is CASSVSGRASTDTQYF. This rearrangement joins TRBV5-1 to TRBJ2-3, with 11 bases matching TRBD2. Germline assignment: CDR1 SGHRS and CDR2 YFSETQ. The CDR3 is 16 residues long. V lost 4 bases, J lost 0 bases, and 4 bases stayed unmatched.

This chain connects TRBV15 to TRBJ2-1, with TRBD2 matching over 8 bases. The CDR3 totals 16 residues. With V trimmed by 2 bases and J by 0 bases, 3 bases remained unmatched. The germline CDR1 and CDR2 sequences are LNHNV and YYDKDF (reference sequence). The CDR3 coding sequence is TGTGCCACCAGCAGACCCAGCGGGAGCTCCTACAATGAGCAGTTCTTC. Translated: CATSRPSGSSYNEQFF.